These 17 T cell receptor beta chains were sequenced from one sample in a study of shared clonotypes between healthy human individuals. The assay was immunoSEQ multiplex PCR, and TCRdb's table has in-frame clones only and misses some. Of a few million clones listed, approximately 95% were seen once; the top ten hold 0.13%. Sequenced sample: naive CD4+ T cells sorted from blood. The subset is: CD45RA+ positively selected. The receptor set was obtained from a man younger than 35 in good health.

The sample holds one count of this clone. This sequence joins TRBV7-2 and TRBJ2-1, with 10 nucleotides matching TRBD1. From germline, CDR1 is SGHTA and CDR2 FQGNSA. The V and J ends lost 2 bases and 2 bases, in that order; junction bases with no gene match: 6. The CDR3 spans 17 residues. Here the CDR3 reads CASSLRWDRGAYNEQFF. Here the CDR3 DNA reads TGTGCCAGCAGCTTAAGGTGGGACAGGGGAGCCTACAATGAGCAGTTCTTC. Full variable domain (remainder filled in from reference TRBV7-2 and TRBJ2-1): GAGVSQSPSNKVTEKGKDVELRCDPISGHTALYWYRQSLGQGLEFLIYFQGNSAPDKSGLPSDRFSAERTGGSVSTLTIQRTQQEDSAVYLCASSLRWDRGAYNEQFFGPGTRLTVL.

This chain links TRBV19 with TRBJ2-1; 13 bases line up with TRBD2. V lost 3 bases, J lost 13 bases, and 6 bases stayed unmatched. CDR3 length: 14 residues. Germline CDR1 reads LNHDA; CDR2 reads SQIVND (reference sequence). CDR3 coding DNA: TGTGCCAGTAGTATCCCTGGGACTAGCGGGATCCAGTTCTTC. This codes for CASSIPGTSGIQFF.

The chain combines TRBV10-1 with TRBJ2-1, with TRBD1 matching over 12 bases. The CDR3 sequence is 16 residues long. Germline trimming cut 3 bases from V and 7 bases from J; bases unmatched to any gene: 7. Germline-derived CDR1 and CDR2 are WNHNN and SYGVQD (reference sequence). The CDR3 DNA is TGCGCCAGCAGTGATTATGGGACAGGGGGCTTGAATGAGCAGTTCTTC. Amino acid sequence: CASSDYGTGGLNEQFF.

Of note for this clone: The identical CDR3 is also encoded by other nucleotide sequences in the sample. The chain is built from TRBV6-1 and TRBJ1-5; unclear D gene. This CDR3 is built from 13 residues. V lost 3 bases, J lost 4 bases, and 7 bases lay in between. Germline values: CDR1 MNHNS, CDR2 SASEGT. The CDR3 region is CASSETRNQPQHF. CDR3 nucleotide sequence: TGTGCCAGCAGTGAGACCAGAAATCAGCCCCAGCATTTT.

Remarks on this clone: Different DNA sequences within this sample yield the same CDR3. The genes are TRBV4-1 and TRBJ2-7; perhaps TRBD1 as D (7 bases). This CDR3 has 14 residues. Germline V gene data show CDR1 as MGHRA and CDR2 as YSYEKL. Deletions cut 1 base from V and 2 bases from J, with 9 bases between. CDR3 protein: CASSQGRGPYEQYF. The DNA of the CDR3 is TGCGCCAGCAGCCAAGGGAGGGGGCCCTACGAGCAGTACTTC.

J is TRBJ2-7 and V is TRBV5-1, with 8 positions matching TRBD1. This CDR3 contains 14 residues. V lost 3 bases and J lost 5; bases outside the gene matches: 7. Germline V gives CDR1 SGHRS, CDR2 YFSETQ. CDR3 nucleotide sequence: TGCGCCAGCAGCTCCCTAGCAGGGGGCAACGAGCAGTACTTC. Amino acid sequence: CASSSLAGGNEQYF.

The V call is TRBV2, the J call TRBJ2-3; no clear D gene. V was shortened by 8 bases and J by 2 bases, with 8 bases between the two germline ends. The CDR3 loop spans 12 amino acids. Germline CDR1 is SNHLY and CDR2 is FYNNEI. CDR3: CASGVVTDTQYF. CDR3 coding DNA: TGTGCCAGCGGGGTGGTCACAGATACGCAGTATTTT.

The rearrangement joins TRBV5-6 to TRBJ2-1; the D call may be TRBD1 or TRBD2 (5 bases each). Looked up from germline, CDR1 is SGHDT and CDR2 is YYEEEE. Between the trimmed V and J ends, which lost 0 bases and 9 bases, there was a span of 13 bases. The CDR3 totals 14 residues. The CDR3 sequence is CASSLVAGQGEQFF. In DNA, the CDR3 is TGTGCCAGCAGCTTGGTGGCGGGCCAGGGTGAGCAGTTCTTC.

This chain uses TRBV5-1 with TRBJ2-7, with 10 bases matching TRBD1. CDR1 SGHRS and CDR2 YFSETQ come from the germline V gene. V lost 4 bases and J lost 5; bases outside the gene matches: 0. The CDR3 consists of 12 residues. This CDR3 reads CASSGTGDEQYF. The CDR3 nucleotides read TGCGCCAGCAGCGGGACAGGGGACGAGCAGTACTTC. Complete variable domain (other parts from reference TRBV5-1 and TRBJ2-7): KAGVTQTPRYLIKTRGQQVTLSCSPISGHRSVSWYQQTPGQGLQFLFEYFSETQRNKGNFPGRFSGRQFSNSRSEMNVSTLELGDSALYLCASSGTGDEQYFGPGTRLTVT.

The rearrangement uses TRBV7-9 and TRBJ2-3; no clear D gene. This CDR3 contains 16 residues. V was cut by 2 bases and J by 3 bases, with 15 bases left in between. CDR1 SEHNR and CDR2 FQNEAQ come from the germline V gene (reference sequence). This CDR3 is CASSLWEAAETDTQYF. CDR3 DNA: TGTGCCAGCAGCTTATGGGAAGCCGCAGAGACAGATACGCAGTATTTT.

This chain uses TRBV29-1 with TRBJ2-7, with 7 bases identical to TRBD2. Trimming removed 1 base from V and 2 bases from J; junction bases left unmatched: 5. Looked up from germline, CDR1 is SQVTM and CDR2 is ANQGSEA. The CDR3 runs to 14 residues. CDR3 residues: CSVEGGSSPYEQYF. The CDR3 DNA sequence: TGCAGCGTTGAAGGCGGGAGCTCCCCCTACGAGCAGTACTTC.

The sample holds one count of this clone. This chain uses TRBV7-2 with TRBJ2-4, with 10 bases fitting TRBD1. Per germline, CDR1 SGHTA and CDR2 FQGNSA. There are 16 residues in the CDR3. J gave up 7 bases and V 4 bases, and 10 bases lay outside the gene matches. The CDR3 protein is CASSSPGQGTGNIQYF. The CDR3 DNA reads as TGTGCCAGCAGCTCGCCGGGACAGGGGACAGGGAACATTCAGTACTTC.

The V call is TRBV6-6, the J call TRBJ2-7; possibly TRBD2 for D (5 bases). Trimming left V 0 bases short and J 3 bases short, with 15 bases between. The CDR3 runs 16 residues. Germline loops: CDR1 MNHNY, CDR2 SVGAGI (reference sequence). CDR3 in amino acids: CASSYSTTKTLYEQYF. In DNA form, the CDR3 reads TGTGCCAGCAGTTACTCGACTACGAAGACCCTCTACGAGCAGTACTTC.

This clone was detected once. This chain connects TRBV6-6 to TRBJ1-3; D gene uncertain. Trimming left V 7 bases short and J 0 bases short, with 10 bases between. Per germline, CDR1 MNHNY and CDR2 SVGAGI (reference sequence). This CDR3 has 14 residues. Written as DNA, the CDR3 is TGTGCCAGCACCCTGTCGAGCTCTGGAAACACCATATATTTT. It is translated as CASTLSSSGNTIYF.

This chain uses TRBV2 with TRBJ2-5, with D uncertain. Germline CDR1 is SNHLY and CDR2 is FYNNEI. CDR3 length: 12 residues. Trimming removed 4 bases from V and 4 bases from J, with 7 bases in between. The CDR3: CASSAGPETQYF. The CDR3 bases are TGTGCCAGCAGTGCCGGACCAGAGACCCAGTACTTC.

The chain carries TRBV28 and TRBJ1-5; D is perhaps TRBD1 (5 bases). In germline, CDR1 is MDHEN, CDR2 SYDVKM. Between the trimmed V and J ends, which lost 7 bases and 7 bases, there was a span of 23 bases. The CDR3 is 16 amino acids. This chain's CDR3 is CASTWGGGGNRQPQHF. The CDR3 bases are TGTGCCAGCACCTGGGGTGGTGGGGGGAACAGGCAGCCCCAGCATTTT.

This clone appeared once. This rearrangement joins TRBV20-1 to TRBJ1-5, with no clear D. Trimming stripped 6 bases from V and 5 bases from J, with 8 bases between. CDR3 length equals 11 residues. The V gene's germline CDR1 is DFQATT and CDR2 SNEGSKA (reference sequence). CDR3 nucleotides: TGCAGTGCCGCGACTGATCAGCCCCAGCATTTT. This encodes CSAATDQPQHF.